These 6 T cell receptor beta chains were all obtained from the same sample, sequenced in a study of regulatory T cells in long-lasting Graves disease. Both iRepertoire HTBI primers and Arm-PCR of CDR3 regions were used to build the TCR beta libraries. TCRdb itself ran the multiplex PCR reads through MiXCR, one entry per CDR3 protein. Here the sample spans a few hundred thousand distinct CDR3 sequences, roughly a fifth being singletons. Time point of the sample: persistent/refractory GD, antithyroid drugs over 5 years with positive TRAb. RNA extracted from PBMCs served as the sequencing template. The material was peripheral blood mononuclear cells (PBMCs), obtained when the disease was refractory, from a patient treated with antithyroid drugs. The receptors here all came from a female donor with Graves disease.

Ten or more counts support this clonotype. The CDR3 loop reads CASSLVTGFGGTQYF. The CDR3 DNA reads as TGTGCCAGCAGCTTAGTCACGGGCTTTGGAGGGACCCAGTACTTC. The V and J genes are TRBV11-2 and TRBJ2-5, with a possible D match to TRBD2 (5 bases). Germline V lookup: CDR1 SGHAT, CDR2 FQNNGV. V gave up 1 base and J gave up 7 bases, with 16 bases separating them. The CDR3 sequence is 15 residues long.

This clonotype was seen ten or more times. The rearrangement links TRBV7-2 to TRBJ2-7; 14 nucleotides line up with TRBD2. Germline CDR1 reads SGHTA; CDR2 reads FQGNSA. V gave up 1 base and J gave up 3 bases; unmatched junction bases: 11. The CDR3 extends over 19 amino acids. The CDR3 nucleotides read TGTGCCAGCAGCTTAGGACCGACTAGCGGGAGGGCCGCGGTCTACGAGCAGTACTTC. The encoded protein is CASSLGPTSGRAAVYEQYF.

This clonotype showed up many times. V and J are TRBV28 and TRBJ1-1; TRBD1 agrees at 7 bases. The germline V gene encodes CDR1 MDHEN and CDR2 SYDVKM. The CDR3 sequence is 15 residues long. V dropped 4 bases and J dropped 0; count of bases not matched to a gene: 5. This CDR3 reads CASSSPGQLNTEAFF. For the CDR3, the DNA is TGTGCCAGCAGTTCTCCGGGACAGCTGAACACTGAAGCTTTCTTT.

This clonotype was seen more than once but under ten times. The genes are TRBV6-2 or TRBV6-3 and TRBJ1-1, with D possibly matching TRBD1 (5 bases). The V end lost 6 bases, the J end lost 8 bases, and 16 bases lay between the germline ends. This CDR3 is built from 13 residues. Germline V CDR1 and CDR2: MNHEY, SVGEGT. The CDR3 is CASRTDSRLEAFF. In DNA form, the CDR3 reads TGTGCCAGCAGGACTGACAGTCGACTAGAAGCTTTCTTT.

Details on this clonotype: At one end the junction does not follow the germline gene, possibly because of a read error. The rearrangement joins TRBV7-7 to TRBJ2-2, with D perhaps assigned TRBD1 or TRBD2 (5 bases each). There are 16 residues in the CDR3. Germline CDR1 reads SSHAT; CDR2 reads FNYEAQ (reference sequence). The CDR3 here is CASSLNPGGDTGELFF. The CDR3 DNA follows: TGTGCTAGCAGCTTAAACCCTGGGGGTGACACCGGGGAGCTGTTTTTT.

This clonotype was detected only a few times. The chain recombines TRBV9 with TRBJ1-2; D unclear. The CDR3 extends over 12 amino acids. CDR1 SGDLS and CDR2 YYNGEE come from the germline V gene. V lost 4 bases and J lost 2, with 6 bases in between. CDR3 protein: CASSSQNYGYTF. In nucleotides, the CDR3 is TGTGCCAGCAGCTCACAGAACTATGGCTACACCTTC.